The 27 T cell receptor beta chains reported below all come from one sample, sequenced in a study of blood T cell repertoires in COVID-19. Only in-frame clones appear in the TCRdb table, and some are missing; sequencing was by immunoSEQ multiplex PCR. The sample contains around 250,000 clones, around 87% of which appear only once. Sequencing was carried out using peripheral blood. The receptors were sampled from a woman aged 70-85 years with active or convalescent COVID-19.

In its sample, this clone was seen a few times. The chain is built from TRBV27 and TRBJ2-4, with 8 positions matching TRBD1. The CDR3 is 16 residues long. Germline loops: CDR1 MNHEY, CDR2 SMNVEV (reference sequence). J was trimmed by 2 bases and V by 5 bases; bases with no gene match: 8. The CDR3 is CASSDTGGGTKNIQYF. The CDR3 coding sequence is TGTGCCAGCAGTGATACAGGGGGTGGGACCAAAAACATTCAGTACTTC.

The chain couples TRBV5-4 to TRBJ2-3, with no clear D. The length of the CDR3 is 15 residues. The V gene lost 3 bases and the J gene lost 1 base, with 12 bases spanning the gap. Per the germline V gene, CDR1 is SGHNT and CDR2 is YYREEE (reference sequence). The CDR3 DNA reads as TGTGCCAGCAGCTCGTCGTACCCGGGCACAGATACGCAGTATTTT. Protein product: CASSSSYPGTDTQYF.

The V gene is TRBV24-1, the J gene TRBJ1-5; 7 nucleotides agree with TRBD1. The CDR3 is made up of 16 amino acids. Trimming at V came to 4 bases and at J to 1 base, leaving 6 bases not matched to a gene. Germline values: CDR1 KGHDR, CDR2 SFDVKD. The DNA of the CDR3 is TGTGCCACCAGTGAACCGACAGGGTTAAGCAATCAGCCCCAGCATTTT. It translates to CATSEPTGLSNQPQHF.

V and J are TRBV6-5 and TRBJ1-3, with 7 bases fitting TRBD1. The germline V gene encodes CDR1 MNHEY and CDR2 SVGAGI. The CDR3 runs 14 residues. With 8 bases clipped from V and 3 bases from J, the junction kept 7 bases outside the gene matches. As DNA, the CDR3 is TGTGCCAGCTATTTGAACAGGGGTGGAAACACCATATATTTT. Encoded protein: CASYLNRGGNTIYF.

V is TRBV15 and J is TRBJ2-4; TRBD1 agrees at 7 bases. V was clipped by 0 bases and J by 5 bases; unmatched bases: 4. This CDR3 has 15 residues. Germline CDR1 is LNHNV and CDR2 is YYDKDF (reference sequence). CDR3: CATSRDPGGENIQYF. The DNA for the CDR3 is TGTGCCACCAGCAGAGATCCAGGGGGTGAAAACATTCAGTACTTC.

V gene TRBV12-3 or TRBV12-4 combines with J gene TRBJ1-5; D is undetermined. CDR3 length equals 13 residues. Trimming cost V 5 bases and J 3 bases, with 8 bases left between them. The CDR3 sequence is CASSPQVNQPQHF. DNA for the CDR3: TGTGCCAGCAGTCCTCAGGTCAATCAGCCCCAGCATTTT.

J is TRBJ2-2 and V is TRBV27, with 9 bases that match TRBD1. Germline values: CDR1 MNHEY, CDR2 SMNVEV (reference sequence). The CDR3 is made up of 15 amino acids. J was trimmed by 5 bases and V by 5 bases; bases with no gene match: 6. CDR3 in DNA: TGTGCCAGCAGTCGACGACAGGGGGGAACCGGGGAGCTGTTTTTT. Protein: CASSRRQGGTGELFF.

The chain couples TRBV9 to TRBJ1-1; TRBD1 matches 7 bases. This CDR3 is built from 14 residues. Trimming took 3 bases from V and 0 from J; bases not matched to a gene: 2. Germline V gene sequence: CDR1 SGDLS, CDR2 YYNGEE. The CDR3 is CASSGQGLNTEAFF. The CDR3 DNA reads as TGTGCCAGCAGCGGACAGGGATTGAACACTGAAGCTTTCTTT.

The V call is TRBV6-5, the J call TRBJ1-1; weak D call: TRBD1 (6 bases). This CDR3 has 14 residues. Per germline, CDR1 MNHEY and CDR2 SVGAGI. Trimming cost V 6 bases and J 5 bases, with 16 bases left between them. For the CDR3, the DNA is TGTGCCAGCAGATCACAGGGAGAAGGAACTGAAGCTTTCTTT. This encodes CASRSQGEGTEAFF.

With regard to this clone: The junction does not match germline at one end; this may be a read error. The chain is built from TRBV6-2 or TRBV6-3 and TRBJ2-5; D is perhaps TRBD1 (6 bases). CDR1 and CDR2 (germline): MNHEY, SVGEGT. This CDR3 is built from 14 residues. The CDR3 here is CASSYSTGQGTQYF. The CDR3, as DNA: TGTGCCAGCAGTTATTCGACAGGACAAGGGACCCAGTACTTC.

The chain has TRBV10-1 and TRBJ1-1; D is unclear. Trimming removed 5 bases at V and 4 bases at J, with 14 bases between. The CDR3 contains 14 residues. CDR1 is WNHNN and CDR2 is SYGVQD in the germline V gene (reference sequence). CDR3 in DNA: TGCGCCAGCAGTTCAACGGGGAAGGGCACTGAAGCTTTCTTT. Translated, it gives CASSSTGKGTEAFF.

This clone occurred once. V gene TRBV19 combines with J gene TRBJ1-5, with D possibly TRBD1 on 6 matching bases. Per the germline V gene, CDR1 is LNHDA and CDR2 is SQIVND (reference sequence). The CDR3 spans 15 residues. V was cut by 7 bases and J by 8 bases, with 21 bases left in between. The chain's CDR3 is CASKLGRGHIEPQHF. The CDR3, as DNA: TGTGCCAGTAAATTGGGCAGGGGCCATATAGAGCCCCAGCATTTT.

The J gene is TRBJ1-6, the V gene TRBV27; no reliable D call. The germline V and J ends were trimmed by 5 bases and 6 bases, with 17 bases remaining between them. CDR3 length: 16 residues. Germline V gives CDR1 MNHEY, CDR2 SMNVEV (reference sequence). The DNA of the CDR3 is TGTGCCAGCAGTCCCTCCCCCCGCGGACTTAATTCACCCCTCCACTTT. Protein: CASSPSPRGLNSPLHF.

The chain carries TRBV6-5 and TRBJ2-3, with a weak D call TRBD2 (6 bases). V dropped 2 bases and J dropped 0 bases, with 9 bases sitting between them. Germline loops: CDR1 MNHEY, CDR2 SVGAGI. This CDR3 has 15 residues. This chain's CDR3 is CASSYGTSSTDTQYF. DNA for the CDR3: TGTGCCAGCAGTTACGGGACTTCTAGCACAGATACGCAGTATTTT.

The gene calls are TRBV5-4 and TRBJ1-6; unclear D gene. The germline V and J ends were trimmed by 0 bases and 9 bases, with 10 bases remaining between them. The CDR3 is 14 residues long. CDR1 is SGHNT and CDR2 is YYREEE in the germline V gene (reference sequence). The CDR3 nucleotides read TGTGCCAGCAGCTTGGGTCCTCTATTTTCACCCCTCCACTTT. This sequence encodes CASSLGPLFSPLHF.

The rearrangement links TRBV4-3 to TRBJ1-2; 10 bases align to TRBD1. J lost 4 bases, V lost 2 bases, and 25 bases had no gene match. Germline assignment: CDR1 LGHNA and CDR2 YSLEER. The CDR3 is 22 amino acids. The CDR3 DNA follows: TGCGCCAGCAGCCAAAGATCTGGGGCCAAGACAGGGGGCAGCTCGGGTGGCTATGGCTACACCTTC. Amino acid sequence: CASSQRSGAKTGGSSGGYGYTF.

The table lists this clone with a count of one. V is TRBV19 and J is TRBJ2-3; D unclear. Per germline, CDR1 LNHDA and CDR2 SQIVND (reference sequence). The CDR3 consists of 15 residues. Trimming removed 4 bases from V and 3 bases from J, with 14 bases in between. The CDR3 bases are TGTGCCAGTAGTAATCGACACGTCTCGACAGATACGCAGTATTTT. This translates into CASSNRHVSTDTQYF.

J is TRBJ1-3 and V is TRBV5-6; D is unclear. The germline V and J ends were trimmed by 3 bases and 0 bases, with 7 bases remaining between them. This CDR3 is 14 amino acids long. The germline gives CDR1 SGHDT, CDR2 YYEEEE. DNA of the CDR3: TGTGCCAGCAGCTATTTGCGCTCTGGAAACACCATATATTTT. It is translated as CASSYLRSGNTIYF.

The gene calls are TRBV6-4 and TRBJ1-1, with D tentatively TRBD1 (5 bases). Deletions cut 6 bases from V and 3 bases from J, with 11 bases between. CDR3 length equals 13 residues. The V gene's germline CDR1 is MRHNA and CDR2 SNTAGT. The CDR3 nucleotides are TGTGCCAGCAGAAGGGGCGCGGACACTGAAGCTTTCTTT. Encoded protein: CASRRGADTEAFF.

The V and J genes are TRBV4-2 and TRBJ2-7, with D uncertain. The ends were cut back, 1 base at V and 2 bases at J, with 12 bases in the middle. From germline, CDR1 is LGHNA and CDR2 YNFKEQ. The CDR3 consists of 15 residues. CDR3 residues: CASSQVTRGPYEQYF. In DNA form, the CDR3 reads TGTGCCAGCAGCCAAGTTACGCGTGGGCCCTACGAGCAGTACTTC.

As DNA, the CDR3 is TGCGCCAGCAGCCCGAGGACAGGGGGCATATCTGGAAACACCATATATTTT. Amino acid sequence: CASSPRTGGISGNTIYF. The V and J genes are TRBV4-1 and TRBJ1-3; TRBD1 matches at 11 bases. The CDR3 has 17 residues. The junction had 6 bases not matched to a gene; V was cut back by 4 bases and J by 1 base. Germline values: CDR1 MGHRA, CDR2 YSYEKL.

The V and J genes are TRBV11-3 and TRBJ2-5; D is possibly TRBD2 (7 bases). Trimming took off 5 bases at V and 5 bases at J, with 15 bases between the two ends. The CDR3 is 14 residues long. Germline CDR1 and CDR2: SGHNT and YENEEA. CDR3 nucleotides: TGTGCCAGCAGCCCCCGAGGGGGGGGTGAGACCCAGTACTTC. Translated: CASSPRGGGETQYF. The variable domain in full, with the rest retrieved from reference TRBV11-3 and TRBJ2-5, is EAGVVQSPRYKIIEKKQPVAFWCNPISGHNTLYWYLQNLGQGPELLIRYENEEAVDDSQLPKDRFSAERLKGVDSTLKIQPAELGDSAVYLCASSPRGGGETQYFGPGTRLLVL.

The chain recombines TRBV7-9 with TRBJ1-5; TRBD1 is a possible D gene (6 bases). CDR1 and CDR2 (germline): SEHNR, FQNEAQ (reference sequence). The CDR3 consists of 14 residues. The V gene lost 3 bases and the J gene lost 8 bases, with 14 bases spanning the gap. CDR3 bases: TGTGCCAGCAGCTTGCAGGGGCGTCAGGAGCCCCAGCATTTT. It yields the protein CASSLQGRQEPQHF.

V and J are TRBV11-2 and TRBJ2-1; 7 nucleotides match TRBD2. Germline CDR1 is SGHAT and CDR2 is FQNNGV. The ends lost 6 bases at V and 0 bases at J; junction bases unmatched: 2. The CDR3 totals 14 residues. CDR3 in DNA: TGTGCCAGCAGTCGCGGGGGCTCCTACAATGAGCAGTTCTTC. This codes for CASSRGGSYNEQFF.

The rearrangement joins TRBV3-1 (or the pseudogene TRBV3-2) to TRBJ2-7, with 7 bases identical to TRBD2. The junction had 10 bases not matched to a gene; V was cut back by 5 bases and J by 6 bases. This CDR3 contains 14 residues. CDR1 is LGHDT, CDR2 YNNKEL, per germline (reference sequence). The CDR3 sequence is CASSYIGLDSEQYF. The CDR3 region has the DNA TGTGCCAGCAGCTATATTGGACTAGACTCCGAGCAGTACTTC.

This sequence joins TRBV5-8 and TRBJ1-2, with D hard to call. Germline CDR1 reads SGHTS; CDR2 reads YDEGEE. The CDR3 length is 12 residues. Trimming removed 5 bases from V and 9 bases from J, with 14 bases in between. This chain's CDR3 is CASSSIRLSYTF. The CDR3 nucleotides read TGTGCCAGCAGTTCCATCCGACTTAGCTACACCTTC.

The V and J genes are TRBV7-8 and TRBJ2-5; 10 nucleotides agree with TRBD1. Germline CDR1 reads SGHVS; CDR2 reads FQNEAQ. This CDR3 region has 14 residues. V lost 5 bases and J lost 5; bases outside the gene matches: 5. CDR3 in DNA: TGTGCCAGCAGCCGGACAGGGGGGTGGGAGACCCAGTACTTC. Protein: CASSRTGGWETQYF.